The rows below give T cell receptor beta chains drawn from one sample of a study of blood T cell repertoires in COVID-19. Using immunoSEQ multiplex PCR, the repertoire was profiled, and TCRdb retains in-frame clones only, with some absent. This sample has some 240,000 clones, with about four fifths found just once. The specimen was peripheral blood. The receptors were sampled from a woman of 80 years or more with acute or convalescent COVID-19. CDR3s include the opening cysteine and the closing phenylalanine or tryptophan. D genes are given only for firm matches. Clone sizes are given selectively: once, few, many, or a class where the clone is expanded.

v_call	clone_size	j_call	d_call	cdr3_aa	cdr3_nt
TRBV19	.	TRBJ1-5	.	CASSKGWQPQHF	TGTGCCAGTAGTAAGGGGTGGCAGCCCCAGCATTTT
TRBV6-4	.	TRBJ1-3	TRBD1	CASSDSRTGVLRSGNTIYF	TGTGCCAGCAGTGACTCTAGGACAGGGGTCTTAAGGTCTGGAAACACCATATATTTT
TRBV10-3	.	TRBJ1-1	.	CAISESQGTEAFF	TGTGCCATCAGTGAGTCGCAGGGGACTGAAGCTTTCTTT
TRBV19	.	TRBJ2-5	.	CASSISVLETQYF	TGTGCCAGTAGTATCTCGGTGCTGGAGACCCAGTACTTC
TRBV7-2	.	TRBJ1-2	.	CASSLEWVAFGVGYGYTF	TGTGCCAGCAGCTTAGAGTGGGTGGCCTTTGGAGTTGGGTATGGCTACACCTTC
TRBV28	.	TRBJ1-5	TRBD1	CASSQGQESQPQHF	TGTGCCAGCAGCCAAGGACAGGAGAGTCAGCCCCAGCATTTT
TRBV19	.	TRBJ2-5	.	CASSPPGFQRETQYF	TGTGCCAGTAGTCCCCCGGGGTTCCAACGGGAGACCCAGTACTTC
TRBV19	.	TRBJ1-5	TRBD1	CASSILDRGGQPQHF	TGTGCCAGTAGTATTTTGGACAGGGGGGGTCAGCCCCAGCATTTT
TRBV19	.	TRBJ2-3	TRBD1	CASRDRVTDTQYF	TGTGCCAGCCGGGACAGGGTCACAGATACGCAGTATTTT
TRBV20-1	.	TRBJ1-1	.	CSASEGPHEAFF	TGCAGTGCTAGTGAGGGCCCCCATGAAGCTTTCTTT
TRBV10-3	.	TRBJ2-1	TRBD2	CAISGLAGGSYNEQFF	TGTGCCATCAGTGGACTAGCGGGGGGCTCCTACAATGAGCAGTTCTTC
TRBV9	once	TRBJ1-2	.	CASSPSAGSGEHGYTF	TGTGCCAGCAGCCCTAGCGCCGGGTCGGGGGAGCATGGCTACACCTTC
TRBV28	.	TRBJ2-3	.	CASSLWGRTKDTQYF	TGTGCCAGCAGTTTATGGGGAAGGACAAAAGATACGCAGTATTTT
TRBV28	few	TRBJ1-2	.	CASSLGGTGLRYTF	TGTGCCAGCAGTTTGGGGGGGACGGGGCTTCGGTACACCTTC
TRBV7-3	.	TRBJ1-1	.	CASSQQGVGEAFF	TGTGCCAGCAGCCAGCAAGGGGTGGGTGAAGCTTTCTTT
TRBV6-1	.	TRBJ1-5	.	CASSEARVRQPQHF	TGTGCCAGCAGTGAAGCTCGGGTAAGGCAGCCCCAGCATTTT
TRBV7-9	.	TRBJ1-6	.	CASSQGGRSPLHF	TGTGCCAGCAGCCAAGGGGGAAGATCACCCCTCCACTTT
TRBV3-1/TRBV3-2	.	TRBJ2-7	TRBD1	CASSQVAQGGPTYEQYF	TGTGCCAGCAGCCAAGTGGCACAGGGGGGTCCCACCTACGAGCAGTACTTC
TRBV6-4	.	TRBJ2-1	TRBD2	CASSDSGLAGSNEQFF	TGTGCCAGCAGTGACTCTGGGCTAGCGGGGAGCAATGAGCAGTTCTTC
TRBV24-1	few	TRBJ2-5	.	CATSDSRQAIQETQYF	TGTGCCACCAGTGATTCCCGACAGGCCATCCAAGAGACCCAGTACTTC
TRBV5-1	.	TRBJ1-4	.	CASSRQGMREKLFF	TGCGCCAGCAGCCGCCAGGGGATGAGGGAAAAACTGTTTTTT
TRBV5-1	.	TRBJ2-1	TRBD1	CASSPTGRSSYNEQFF	TGCGCCAGCAGCCCGACAGGGCGGAGCTCCTACAATGAGCAGTTCTTC
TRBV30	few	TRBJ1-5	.	CAWRIRSIDSNQPQHF	TGTGCCTGGAGGATACGCTCAATAGATAGCAATCAGCCCCAGCATTTT
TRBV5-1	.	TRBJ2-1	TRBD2	CASSPGGAPSEQFF	TGCGCCAGCAGCCCGGGGGGGGCGCCGAGTGAGCAGTTCTTC
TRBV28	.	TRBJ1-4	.	CASSYGALEKLFF	TGTGCCAGCAGCTATGGGGCCCTCGAAAAACTGTTTTTT
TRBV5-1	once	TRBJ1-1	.	CASSLVGAAEAFF	TGCGCCAGCAGCTTGGTGGGGGCAGCTGAAGCTTTCTTT
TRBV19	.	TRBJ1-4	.	CASSGVVNEKLFF	TGTGCCAGCTCGGGGGTGGTTAATGAAAAACTGTTTTTT
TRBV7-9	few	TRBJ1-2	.	CASSLVREGYTF	TGTGCCAGCAGCTTAGTCAGGGAAGGCTACACCTTC
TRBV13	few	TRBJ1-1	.	CASSLTRRGEAFF	TGTGCCAGCAGCTTAACCAGACGGGGTGAAGCTTTCTTT
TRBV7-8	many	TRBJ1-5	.	CASSLIEARVVGQPQHF	TGTGCCAGCAGCTTAATAGAGGCCAGGGTAGTGGGCCAGCCCCAGCATTTT
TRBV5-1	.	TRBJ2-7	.	CASSSEGGAAYEQYF	TGCGCCAGCAGCTCCGAAGGAGGGGCGGCCTACGAGCAGTACTTC
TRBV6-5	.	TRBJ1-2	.	CASSRQGFLYGYTF	TGTGCCAGCAGCCGTCAGGGCTTTCTCTATGGCTACACCTTC
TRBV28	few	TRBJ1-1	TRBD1	CASSPNDRGEAGFF	TGTGCCAGCAGTCCCAACGACAGGGGAGAAGCAGGTTTCTTT
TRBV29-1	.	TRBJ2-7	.	CSVEAPNSYEQYF	TGCAGCGTTGAAGCCCCTAATTCCTACGAGCAGTACTTC
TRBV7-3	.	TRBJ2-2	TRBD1	CASSSAGQGIGELFF	TGTGCCAGCAGCTCAGCGGGACAGGGGATAGGGGAGCTGTTTTTT
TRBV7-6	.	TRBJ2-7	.	CASSLEIGYEQYF	TGTGCCAGCAGCTTAGAAATCGGGTACGAGCAGTACTTC
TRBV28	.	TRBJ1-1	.	CASSLPQRGAFF	TGTGCCAGCAGTTTACCCCAGAGAGGAGCTTTCTTT
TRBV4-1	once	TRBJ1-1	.	CASSHLGHLNTEAFF	TGCGCCAGCAGCCATTTAGGACACTTGAACACTGAAGCTTTCTTT
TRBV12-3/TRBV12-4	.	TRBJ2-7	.	CASGGTSYEQYF	TGTGCCAGCGGGGGGACCTCCTACGAGCAGTACTTC
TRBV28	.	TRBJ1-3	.	CASSTGNPGNTIYF	TGTGCCAGCAGCACGGGAAATCCTGGAAACACCATATATTTT
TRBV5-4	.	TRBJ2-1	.	CASSFLQGGTYNEQFF	TGTGCCAGCAGTTTTTTACAGGGGGGGACCTACAATGAGCAGTTCTTC
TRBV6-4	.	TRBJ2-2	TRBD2	CAGSGGNTGELFF	TGTGCCGGAAGCGGGGGGAACACCGGGGAGCTGTTTTTT
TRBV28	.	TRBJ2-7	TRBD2	CASKLGTTYEQYF	TGTGCCAGCAAATTAGGGACTACCTACGAGCAGTACTTC
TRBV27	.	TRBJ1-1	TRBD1	CASSRAWVPTVPGQGLNTEAFF	TGTGCCAGCAGCCGTGCTTGGGTTCCGACCGTCCCGGGACAGGGTTTGAACACTGAAGCTTTCTTT
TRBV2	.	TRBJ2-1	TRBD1	CASSLGQGNEQFF	TGTGCCAGCAGTCTGGGACAGGGAAATGAGCAGTTCTTC
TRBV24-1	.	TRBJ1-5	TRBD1	CATSDPPGTGGPLSNQPQHF	TGTGCCACCAGTGATCCTCCCGGGACAGGGGGTCCCCTTAGCAATCAGCCCCAGCATTTT
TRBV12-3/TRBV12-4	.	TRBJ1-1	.	CASSLTGYTEAFF	TGTGCCAGCAGTTTAACAGGGTACACTGAAGCTTTCTTT
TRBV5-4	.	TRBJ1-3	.	CASSLGQGNTIYF	TGTGCCAGCAGCCTTGGACAAGGAAACACCATATATTTT
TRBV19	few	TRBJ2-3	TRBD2	CASSIGRAADTQYF	TGTGCCAGTAGTATCGGGAGGGCCGCAGATACGCAGTATTTT
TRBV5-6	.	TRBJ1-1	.	CASSLARYTEAFF	TGTGCCAGCAGCTTGGCGCGGTACACTGAAGCTTTCTTT
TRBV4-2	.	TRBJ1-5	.	CASRGTSNQPQHF	TGTGCCAGCAGGGGGACAAGCAATCAGCCCCAGCATTTT
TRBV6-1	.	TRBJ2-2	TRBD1	CASSEAPGQGNTGELFF	TGTGCCAGCAGTGAAGCGCCGGGACAGGGGAACACCGGGGAGCTGTTTTTT
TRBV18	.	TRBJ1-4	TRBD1	CASSEQGGTNEKLFF	TGTGCCAGCTCGGAACAGGGGGGAACTAATGAAAAACTGTTTTTT
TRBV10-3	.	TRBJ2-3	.	CASRGDFTDTQYF	TGTGCCAGCAGGGGGGACTTCACAGATACGCAGTATTTT
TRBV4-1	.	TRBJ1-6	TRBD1	CASSQDPGQGAWENSPLHF	TGCGCCAGCAGCCAAGATCCGGGACAGGGGGCATGGGAAAATTCACCCCTCCACTTT
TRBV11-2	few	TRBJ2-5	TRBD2	CASSIVIAGRGTQYF	TGTGCCAGCAGCATTGTAATAGCGGGCCGGGGGACCCAGTACTTC